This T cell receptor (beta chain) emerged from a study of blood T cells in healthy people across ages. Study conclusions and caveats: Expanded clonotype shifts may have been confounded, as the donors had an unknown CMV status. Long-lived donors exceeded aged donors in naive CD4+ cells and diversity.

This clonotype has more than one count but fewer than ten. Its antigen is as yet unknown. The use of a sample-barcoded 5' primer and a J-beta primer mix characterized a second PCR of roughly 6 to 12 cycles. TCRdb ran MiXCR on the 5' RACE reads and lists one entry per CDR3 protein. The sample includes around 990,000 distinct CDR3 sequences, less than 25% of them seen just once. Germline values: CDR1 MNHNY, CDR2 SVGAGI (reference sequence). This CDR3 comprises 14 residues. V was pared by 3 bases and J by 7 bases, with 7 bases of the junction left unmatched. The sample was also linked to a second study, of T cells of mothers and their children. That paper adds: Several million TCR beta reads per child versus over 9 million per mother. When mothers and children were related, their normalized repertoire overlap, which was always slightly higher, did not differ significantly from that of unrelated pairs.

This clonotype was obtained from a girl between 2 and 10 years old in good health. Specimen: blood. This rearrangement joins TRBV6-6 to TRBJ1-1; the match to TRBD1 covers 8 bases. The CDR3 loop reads CASSYETGAGEAFF. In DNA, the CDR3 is TGTGCCAGCAGTTATGAGACAGGGGCTGGTGAAGCTTTCTTT.